This T cell receptor beta chain was found in a study of response to subunit inactivated influenza vaccine. Overall study findings and caveats: Authors suggested that a seasonal influenza vaccination recruits few new T cells each time.

TCRdb re-analysed the RT-PCR reads in MiXCR, keeping a single row per CDR3 protein. The data contain roughly 650,000 distinct CDR3 sequences, more than 15% of them singletons. The V gene lost 7 bases and the J gene lost 0 bases, with 13 bases spanning the gap. CDR1 MDHEN and CDR2 SYDVKM come from the germline V gene. The CDR3 is 14 residues long. To note about this clonotype: Its antigen is as yet unknown.

The gene calls are TRBV28 and TRBJ2-7; D may match TRBD1 or TRBD2 (5 bases each). The sequence came from a man aged 45 to 65 who received an inactivated influenza vaccine. The specimen comprised PBMCs from blood, sampled 11 to 12 days after vaccination. Here the CDR3 reads CASNLPGPSYEQYF. Here the CDR3 DNA reads TGTGCCAGCAATCTACCGGGACCCTCCTACGAGCAGTACTTC.